A selection of T cell receptor beta chains follows, all from one sample in a study of shared clonotypes between healthy human individuals. Assay: immunoSEQ multiplex PCR; the TCRdb copy retains only in-frame clones and omits some. The sample has around 940,000 clones, 76% seen once. Sequenced: memory CD4+ T cells sorted from blood. The receptors shown here come from a man between 18 and 29 years old in good health. The CDR3 runs from the conserved cysteine through the conserved F or W. D genes are given only for firm matches. Expanded clones get a size class; other rows say once, few or many, or leave the size out.

clone_size: NA
j_call: TRBJ2-3
d_call: NA
v_call: TRBV18
cdr3_nt: TGTGCCAGCTCGTCCACAGATACGCAGTATTTT
cdr3_aa: CASSSTDTQYF

clone_size: NA
j_call: TRBJ2-3
d_call: NA
v_call: TRBV15
cdr3_nt: TGTGCCACCAGCAGAGATAAGACGCAGTATTTT
cdr3_aa: CATSRDKTQYF

clone_size: once
j_call: TRBJ2-7
d_call: NA
v_call: TRBV6-6
cdr3_nt: TGTGCCAGCACCCCAGGGGCAGGGATCTACGAGCAGTACTTC
cdr3_aa: CASTPGAGIYEQYF

clone_size: NA
j_call: TRBJ1-3
d_call: NA
v_call: TRBV7-9
cdr3_nt: TGTGCCAGCAGAGGGAGTGGAAACACCATATATTTT
cdr3_aa: CASRGSGNTIYF

clone_size: NA
j_call: TRBJ1-1
d_call: NA
v_call: TRBV25-1
cdr3_nt: TGTGCCAGCAGTGAATTCAGAGAAAACACTGAAGCTTTCTTT
cdr3_aa: CASSEFRENTEAFF

clone_size: many
j_call: TRBJ2-3
d_call: NA
v_call: TRBV6-1
cdr3_nt: TGTGCCAGCAGTGAATCTGCTGGTGGGTGGTATTTT
cdr3_aa: CASSESAGGWYF

clone_size: NA
j_call: TRBJ2-3
d_call: NA
v_call: TRBV4-1
cdr3_nt: TGCGCCAGCAGCCAAGGGGCGGGCGGGGCCCGGACAGATACGCAGTATTTT
cdr3_aa: CASSQGAGGARTDTQYF

clone_size: few
j_call: TRBJ1-3
d_call: NA
v_call: TRBV28
cdr3_nt: TGTGCCAGCAGTCTAACAGTCTCTGGAAACACCATATATTTT
cdr3_aa: CASSLTVSGNTIYF

clone_size: many
j_call: TRBJ1-2
d_call: NA
v_call: TRBV10-1
cdr3_nt: TGCGCCAGCAGTCCGGAACGGGGCTATGGCTACACCTTC
cdr3_aa: CASSPERGYGYTF

clone_size: NA
j_call: TRBJ1-2
d_call: NA
v_call: TRBV18
cdr3_nt: TGTGCCAGCTTTCCGGGACGGCAAAACTATGGCTACACCTTC
cdr3_aa: CASFPGRQNYGYTF

clone_size: NA
j_call: TRBJ1-2
d_call: NA
v_call: TRBV27
cdr3_nt: TGTGCCAGCAGTTACTCAGGGGACTATGGCTACACCTTC
cdr3_aa: CASSYSGDYGYTF

clone_size: once
j_call: TRBJ2-1
d_call: NA
v_call: TRBV9
cdr3_nt: TGTGCCAGCAGCGCAGGGGTAGGCCGTTCGGATGAGCAGTTCTTC
cdr3_aa: CASSAGVGRSDEQFF

clone_size: NA
j_call: TRBJ2-7
d_call: NA
v_call: TRBV21-1
cdr3_nt: TGTGCCAGCAGCAAAGGAGGGGAGTCCTACGAGCAGTACTTC
cdr3_aa: CASSKGGESYEQYF

clone_size: NA
j_call: TRBJ1-2
d_call: TRBD1
v_call: TRBV5-4
cdr3_nt: TGTGCCAGCAGCGCCGGGACAGGCGATCGTGGCTACACCTTC
cdr3_aa: CASSAGTGDRGYTF

clone_size: once
j_call: TRBJ2-7
d_call: NA
v_call: TRBV23-1
cdr3_nt: TGCGCCAGCAGTCAAATCATCCGTTCTAGGGGCTACGAGCAGTACTTC
cdr3_aa: CASSQIIRSRGYEQYF

clone_size: NA
j_call: TRBJ2-4
d_call: NA
v_call: TRBV11-2
cdr3_nt: TGTGCCAGCAGCTTAGGTGGGACAAAAGCCAAAAACATTCAGTACTTC
cdr3_aa: CASSLGGTKAKNIQYF

clone_size: few
j_call: TRBJ1-1
d_call: TRBD1
v_call: TRBV4-3
cdr3_nt: TGCGCCAGCAGCCATAGGCTGACAGGGGCCACTGAAGCTTTCTTT
cdr3_aa: CASSHRLTGATEAFF

clone_size: NA
j_call: TRBJ2-2
d_call: TRBD1
v_call: TRBV7-9
cdr3_nt: TGTGCCAGCAGCCCCCGACAGGGGATCTTTCCGGGGGAGCTGTTTTTT
cdr3_aa: CASSPRQGIFPGELFF

clone_size: NA
j_call: TRBJ2-1
d_call: NA
v_call: TRBV11-2
cdr3_nt: TGTGCCAGCAGCTTAGACCGGGATGAGCAGTTCTTC
cdr3_aa: CASSLDRDEQFF

clone_size: few
j_call: TRBJ1-6
d_call: NA
v_call: TRBV6-6
cdr3_nt: TGTGCCAGCGGCCAGGACGGTTCACCCCTCCACTTT
cdr3_aa: CASGQDGSPLHF

clone_size: few
j_call: TRBJ1-4
d_call: NA
v_call: TRBV27
cdr3_nt: TGTGCCAGCAGTTTAGTGGGGTTTAATGAAAAACTGTTTTTT
cdr3_aa: CASSLVGFNEKLFF

clone_size: NA
j_call: TRBJ2-1
d_call: TRBD2
v_call: TRBV2
cdr3_nt: TGTGCCAGCAGTACGACTAGCGGGGGGTACAATGAGCAGTTCTTC
cdr3_aa: CASSTTSGGYNEQFF

clone_size: few
j_call: TRBJ1-1
d_call: NA
v_call: TRBV6-6
cdr3_nt: TGTGCCAGCAGTTTCGATCATGGGAACACTGAAGCTTTCTTT
cdr3_aa: CASSFDHGNTEAFF

clone_size: NA
j_call: TRBJ2-1
d_call: TRBD2
v_call: TRBV10-3
cdr3_nt: TGTGCCATCAGTCCCGGGACTAGCGGGAACAATGAGCAGTTCTTC
cdr3_aa: CAISPGTSGNNEQFF

clone_size: NA
j_call: TRBJ2-7
d_call: NA
v_call: TRBV2
cdr3_nt: TGTGCCAGCAGTTTAACAGGGTTAGGCGAGCAGTACTTC
cdr3_aa: CASSLTGLGEQYF

clone_size: NA
j_call: TRBJ2-3
d_call: NA
v_call: TRBV7-2
cdr3_nt: TGTGCCAGCAGCTCGAACCCCCCATGGCAGTATTTT
cdr3_aa: CASSSNPPWQYF

clone_size: NA
j_call: TRBJ1-2
d_call: NA
v_call: TRBV6-5
cdr3_nt: TGTGCCAGCAGCACACAGGGAGAATATGGCTACACCTTC
cdr3_aa: CASSTQGEYGYTF

clone_size: once
j_call: TRBJ2-2
d_call: NA
v_call: TRBV5-6
cdr3_nt: TGTGCCAGCAGCCCCGACTATTCCGGGGAGCTGTTTTTT
cdr3_aa: CASSPDYSGELFF

clone_size: NA
j_call: TRBJ2-5
d_call: TRBD1
v_call: TRBV5-1
cdr3_nt: TGCGCCAGCAGCTTGGTTGTGACAGGGGGCGCAGAGACCCAGTACTTC
cdr3_aa: CASSLVVTGGAETQYF

clone_size: once
j_call: TRBJ1-6
d_call: TRBD1
v_call: TRBV2
cdr3_nt: TGTGCCAGCAGGACCGGGACAGGGGGAGCACCCCTCCACTTT
cdr3_aa: CASRTGTGGAPLHF

clone_size: NA
j_call: TRBJ2-1
d_call: NA
v_call: TRBV7-3
cdr3_nt: TGTGCCAGCAGCCCCCAACCCGGGGGAGAGCAGTTCTTC
cdr3_aa: CASSPQPGGEQFF

clone_size: NA
j_call: TRBJ2-1
d_call: NA
v_call: TRBV27
cdr3_nt: TGTGCCAGCAGTCTCCTACTCCACAATGAGCAGTTCTTC
cdr3_aa: CASSLLLHNEQFF

clone_size: NA
j_call: TRBJ1-2
d_call: NA
v_call: TRBV11-2
cdr3_nt: TGTGCCAGCAGCCCGGGACGGTCTAACTATGGCTACACCTTC
cdr3_aa: CASSPGRSNYGYTF

clone_size: NA
j_call: TRBJ2-3
d_call: TRBD2
v_call: TRBV11-2
cdr3_nt: TGTGCCAGCAGCCTACTAGCGGGGGGCACAGATACGCAGTATTTT
cdr3_aa: CASSLLAGGTDTQYF

clone_size: NA
j_call: TRBJ1-4
d_call: NA
v_call: TRBV11-2
cdr3_nt: TGTGCCAGCAGCTTAGTGATTATCGGCAGGGCGGAGGAAAAACTGTTTTTT
cdr3_aa: CASSLVIIGRAEEKLFF

clone_size: NA
j_call: TRBJ1-5
d_call: NA
v_call: TRBV5-5
cdr3_nt: TGTGCCAGCAGCTTGGTGTATGTTAGGGGGGCAGGCAATCAGCCCCAGCATTTT
cdr3_aa: CASSLVYVRGAGNQPQHF

clone_size: NA
j_call: TRBJ2-7
d_call: NA
v_call: TRBV20-1
cdr3_nt: TGCAGTGCCCGCCCCCCCTACGGGCAGTACTTC
cdr3_aa: CSARPPYGQYF

clone_size: NA
j_call: TRBJ2-5
d_call: TRBD1
v_call: TRBV18
cdr3_nt: TGTGCCAGCTCACCAGGACAGGGCGGGCGAGAGACCCAGTACTTC
cdr3_aa: CASSPGQGGRETQYF

clone_size: NA
j_call: TRBJ2-6
d_call: NA
v_call: TRBV30
cdr3_nt: TGTGCCTGGACTGAGGCAAACCCTGGGGCCAACGTCCTGACTTTC
cdr3_aa: CAWTEANPGANVLTF

clone_size: NA
j_call: TRBJ1-1
d_call: NA
v_call: TRBV5-3
cdr3_nt: TGTGCCAGAAGCATTACAATGATCCCTGAAGCTTTCTTT
cdr3_aa: CARSITMIPEAFF